These 27 T cell receptor beta chains were sequenced from one sample in a study of blood T cell repertoires in COVID-19. Here immunoSEQ multiplex PCR was the method, and the copy in TCRdb shows in-frame clones only, minus some. The data show 400,000 to 500,000 clones, 88% seen once. Material for sequencing was PBMCs or T cells enriched from blood (not recorded which). The receptors stem from a woman in her thirties or forties who had recovered from COVID-19.

This clone was recorded once. This chain links TRBV28 with TRBJ1-1; D is perhaps TRBD1 (5 bases). In germline, CDR1 is MDHEN, CDR2 SYDVKM. The CDR3 length is 12 residues. The V end was cut by 7 bases, the J end by 5 bases, with 11 bases between. The CDR3 sequence: CASIWGGTEAFF. CDR3 DNA: TGTGCCAGCATATGGGGGGGTACTGAAGCTTTCTTT.

A single count supports this clone. V gene TRBV5-4 combines with J gene TRBJ1-2; 7 bases are a match to TRBD1. The CDR3 has 16 amino acids. J was trimmed by 7 bases and V by 2 bases; bases with no gene match: 14. The V gene's germline CDR1 is SGHNT and CDR2 YYREEE (reference sequence). This CDR3 reads CASSFRPPDRLGGYTF. CDR3 in DNA: TGTGCCAGCAGCTTCAGACCCCCGGACAGGTTGGGTGGCTACACCTTC.

The chain combines TRBV7-2 with TRBJ2-1; tentative D call: TRBD2 (5 bases). The ends were cut back, 8 bases at V and 5 bases at J, with 13 bases in the middle. Germline assignment: CDR1 SGHTA and CDR2 FQGNSA. The CDR3 loop spans 13 amino acids. The CDR3 is CASASWGDNEQFF. The CDR3 nucleotides are TGTGCCAGCGCTAGCTGGGGTGACAATGAGCAGTTCTTC. Full variable domain (missing parts from reference TRBV7-2 and TRBJ2-1): GAGVSQSPSNKVTEKGKDVELRCDPISGHTALYWYRQSLGQGLEFLIYFQGNSAPDKSGLPSDRFSAERTGGSVSTLTIQRTQQEDSAVYLCASASWGDNEQFFGPGTRLTVL.

This chain uses TRBV10-3 with TRBJ2-2; a weak D match, TRBD2 (5 bases). Germline V gives CDR1 ENHRY, CDR2 SYGVKD. Trimming cost V 0 bases and J 8 bases, with 16 bases left between them. This CDR3 has 16 residues. In DNA, the CDR3 is TGTGCCATCAGTGAGTCGAGGGCAGCCAATGGAGGGGAGCTGTTTTTT. Protein: CAISESRAANGGELFF.

CDR3 in DNA: TGTGCCAGCAGTTTACGGGGTTCTAACACTGAAGCTTTCTTT. Its translation is CASSLRGSNTEAFF. This chain uses TRBV27 with TRBJ1-1; no reliable D call. The CDR3 contains 14 residues. Trimming left V 2 bases short and J 2 bases short, with 9 bases between. Germline assignment: CDR1 MNHEY and CDR2 SMNVEV (reference sequence).

The rearrangement links TRBV10-3 to TRBJ1-2, with D uncertain. CDR1 and CDR2 (germline): ENHRY, SYGVKD. The ends were cut back, 3 bases at V and 9 bases at J, with 17 bases in the middle. CDR3 size: 14 residues. The CDR3 nucleotides are TGTGCCATCAGTGACGTGGCTGCCCTTTTTAGCTACACCTTC. Amino acid sequence: CAISDVAALFSYTF.

This clone was counted a single time. The chain links TRBV6-2 or TRBV6-3 to TRBJ2-7, with 7 bases aligning to TRBD1. Germline-derived CDR1 and CDR2 are MNHEY and SVGEGT. V shed 5 bases, J shed 7 bases, and the junction held 5 bases outside the gene matches. This CDR3 region has 12 residues. CDR3 sequence reads: CASSDRAREQYF. CDR3 nucleotides: TGTGCCAGCAGTGACAGGGCGCGGGAGCAGTACTTC.

The gene calls are TRBV29-1 and TRBJ2-3; 10 nucleotides line up with TRBD2. This CDR3 is built from 14 residues. V shed 7 bases and J 2 bases; nucleotides not matched to a gene: 6. Germline V gene sequence: CDR1 SQVTM, CDR2 ANQGSEA. CDR3 sequence: CSADTSGNTDTQYF. As DNA, the CDR3 is TGCAGCGCCGACACTAGCGGGAACACAGATACGCAGTATTTT.

As concerns this clone: One end of the junction does not line up with germline, which may come from a read error. This chain joins TRBV27 and TRBJ2-5; possible D gene TRBD1, 6 bases. The CDR3 consists of 12 residues. Germline assignment: CDR1 MNHEY and CDR2 SMNVEV (reference sequence). CDR3 in amino acids: CASSFHNRAVHF. The CDR3 region has the DNA TGTGCCAGCAGTTTCCACAACAGGGCGGTTCACTTC.

The chain links TRBV7-9 to TRBJ2-7; 9 bases line up with TRBD2. This CDR3 comprises 14 residues. V dropped 1 base and J dropped 3; count of bases not matched to a gene: 1. Germline lookup yields CDR1 SEHNR and CDR2 FQNEAQ (reference sequence). CDR3 region: CASSLGLAVYEQYF. The DNA of the CDR3 is TGTGCCAGCAGCTTAGGACTAGCGGTCTACGAGCAGTACTTC.

The chain couples TRBV5-1 to TRBJ2-5; D gene unclear. The CDR3 runs to 14 residues. With 0 bases removed from V and 2 bases from J, the gap between germline ends came to 8 bases. Germline V gene sequence: CDR1 SGHRS, CDR2 YFSETQ. Written as DNA, the CDR3 is TGCGCCAGCAGCTTGGGCAGTTGGCAAGAGACCCAGTACTTC. Translating gives CASSLGSWQETQYF.

The chain carries TRBV10-3 and TRBJ2-3; 13 positions match TRBD2. The ends lost 8 bases at V and 9 bases at J; junction bases unmatched: 14. The CDR3 contains 16 residues. Looked up from germline, CDR1 is ENHRY and CDR2 is SYGVKD. CDR3 amino acids: CAIDTIATSGRSTQYF. Written as DNA, the CDR3 is TGTGCCATCGACACCATAGCGACTAGCGGGAGGTCGACGCAGTATTTT.

The V and J genes are TRBV2 and TRBJ1-2; D ambiguous. The CDR3 sequence is 14 residues long. The germline CDR1 and CDR2 sequences are SNHLY and FYNNEI. The V and J ends lost 2 bases and 10 bases respectively, with 17 bases between them. CDR3 DNA sequence: TGTGCCAGCAGTGAATTTCAGGCAACAGCTCACTACACCTTC. Encoded protein: CASSEFQATAHYTF.

This clone was detected once. The chain combines TRBV11-3 with TRBJ2-3; 15 bases align to TRBD2. The CDR3 extends over 15 amino acids. Trimming cost V 5 bases and J 10 bases; bases outside gene matches: 7. The germline gives CDR1 SGHNT, CDR2 YENEEA. The CDR3 protein is CASSPGTSGRQAQYF. The CDR3 DNA is TGTGCCAGCAGCCCCGGGACTAGCGGGAGGCAGGCGCAGTATTTT.

This clone occurred a few times. The chain links TRBV15 to TRBJ1-6; 7 positions agree with TRBD1. V lost 0 bases and J lost 0; bases outside the gene matches: 2. This CDR3 region has 17 residues. In germline, CDR1 is LNHNV, CDR2 YYDKDF (reference sequence). CDR3 sequence (DNA): TGTGCCACCAGCAGAGACAGGGACAGCTCCTATAATTCACCCCTCCACTTT. Translated: CATSRDRDSSYNSPLHF.

The rearrangement uses TRBV12-5 and TRBJ2-7, with D possibly matching TRBD2 (7 bases). The CDR3 length is 14 residues. Germline loops: CDR1 LGHNT, CDR2 FRNRAP. V lost 5 bases and J lost 5, with 16 bases in between. CDR3 nucleotides: TGTGCTAGTGGTCTCCGGCCGGGGGGCGACGAGCAGTACTTC. Its translation is CASGLRPGGDEQYF.

This rearrangement joins TRBV29-1 to TRBJ1-1; D might be TRBD1 (6 bases). Germline values: CDR1 SQVTM, CDR2 ANQGSEA. This CDR3 has 15 amino acids. Trimming took 1 base from V and 3 from J, leaving 15 bases between them. DNA for the CDR3: TGCAGCGTTGAAGGTCCGGTGGGGGCTGACACTGAAGCTTTCTTT. Translated, it gives CSVEGPVGADTEAFF.

This clone showed up just once. V and J are TRBV7-8 and TRBJ1-2; D unclear. The CDR3 spans 12 residues. CDR1 SGHVS and CDR2 FQNEAQ come from the germline V gene. The ends were cut back, 3 bases at V and 8 bases at J, with 10 bases in the middle. CDR3: CASSFGEIGYTF. The DNA of the CDR3 is TGTGCCAGCAGCTTCGGGGAGATCGGCTACACCTTC. The full variable domain, completed using reference TRBV7-8 and TRBJ1-2, is GAGVSQSPRYKVAKRGQDVALRCDPISGHVSLFWYQQALGQGPEFLTYFQNEAQLDKSGLPSDRFFAERPEGSVSTLKIQRTQQEDSAVYLCASSFGEIGYTFGSGTRLTVV.

This clone was recorded once. The rearrangement uses TRBV5-8 and TRBJ1-1; D is ambiguous. CDR3 length equals 11 residues. V lost 1 base to trimming and J lost 4 bases, with 2 bases between them. CDR1 SGHTS and CDR2 YDEGEE come from the germline V gene. The CDR3 DNA sequence: TGTGCCAGCAGCTTGCGCACTGAAGCTTTCTTT. Translating it yields CASSLRTEAFF.

The gene calls are TRBV20-1 and TRBJ1-4; no definite D call. CDR3 length: 11 residues. V was cut by 6 bases and J by 8 bases, with 10 bases left in between. Germline V gene sequence: CDR1 DFQATT, CDR2 SNEGSKA (reference sequence). The DNA of the CDR3 is TGCAGTGCATTTATACGGGAAAAACTGTTTTTT. Amino acid sequence: CSAFIREKLFF.

The V and J genes are TRBV5-1 and TRBJ1-2; tentatively, D is TRBD1 (6 bases). CDR1 and CDR2 from the germline V gene are SGHRS and YFSETQ. The CDR3 consists of 12 residues. Trimming removed 1 base from V and 8 bases from J, with 9 bases in between. Here the CDR3 reads CASSLSGEGYTF. The CDR3 nucleotides are TGCGCCAGCAGCTTGTCAGGGGAAGGCTACACCTTC. Supplemented by reference TRBV5-1 and TRBJ1-2, the full variable domain reads KAGVTQTPRYLIKTRGQQVTLSCSPISGHRSVSWYQQTPGQGLQFLFEYFSETQRNKGNFPGRFSGRQFSNSRSEMNVSTLELGDSALYLCASSLSGEGYTFGSGTRLTVV.

The chain has TRBV10-3 and TRBJ2-5, with 7 bases aligning to TRBD2. The CDR3 has 13 amino acids. Germline CDR1 and CDR2: ENHRY and SYGVKD. With V trimmed by 6 bases and J by 3 bases, 4 bases remained unmatched. The CDR3 loop is CAISNRGEETQYF. The DNA for the CDR3 is TGTGCCATCAGCAACCGGGGGGAAGAGACCCAGTACTTC.

The chain couples TRBV7-8 to TRBJ1-2; no clear D. The V gene's germline CDR1 is SGHVS and CDR2 FQNEAQ. The V gene lost 0 bases and the J gene lost 5 bases, with 16 bases spanning the gap. This CDR3 region has 16 residues. This CDR3 reads CASSLALSFSPYGYTF. CDR3 nucleotide sequence: TGTGCCAGCAGCTTAGCTCTGTCATTTAGCCCGTATGGCTACACCTTC. Using reference TRBV7-8 and TRBJ1-2 for the parts outside the CDR3, the full variable domain is GAGVSQSPRYKVAKRGQDVALRCDPISGHVSLFWYQQALGQGPEFLTYFQNEAQLDKSGLPSDRFFAERPEGSVSTLKIQRTQQEDSAVYLCASSLALSFSPYGYTFGSGTRLTVV.

The rearrangement uses TRBV4-2 and TRBJ2-1, with no clear D. The V gene lost 1 base and the J gene lost 8 bases, with 15 bases spanning the gap. This CDR3 spans 15 amino acids. Looked up from germline, CDR1 is LGHNA and CDR2 is YNFKEQ. CDR3 in DNA: TGTGCCAGCAGCCAAGGGTTAGCCTCCGTGTATGAGCAGTTCTTC. This gives the protein CASSQGLASVYEQFF.

CDR3 sequence reads: CASSEGASGLYEQYF. The CDR3 region has the DNA TGCGCCAGCAGTGAAGGTGCTAGCGGCCTCTACGAGCAGTACTTC. The chain carries TRBV10-1 and TRBJ2-7, with TRBD2 matching over 7 bases. V lost 3 bases to trimming and J lost 3 bases; unmatched junction nucleotides: 8. CDR1 and CDR2 from the germline V gene are WNHNN and SYGVQD (reference sequence). The CDR3 contains 15 residues.

This rearrangement joins TRBV11-3 to TRBJ1-1; D call uncertain. With 1 base removed from V and 5 bases from J, the gap between germline ends came to 2 bases. CDR1 and CDR2 (germline): SGHNT, YENEEA. There are 11 residues in the CDR3. The CDR3 region has the DNA TGTGCCAGCAGCTTAGCGACTGAAGCTTTCTTT. It encodes CASSLATEAFF.

In its sample, this clone was seen once. The CDR3 DNA reads TGCGCCAGCCGATACAGGGGGCGAGCCGAAGAGACCCAGTACTTC. The encoded protein is CASRYRGRAEETQYF. The chain employs TRBV4-3 and TRBJ2-5; TRBD1 matches at 9 bases. Germline assignment: CDR1 LGHNA and CDR2 YSLEER. CDR3 length equals 15 residues. V lost 8 bases to trimming and J lost 3 bases; unmatched junction nucleotides: 10.